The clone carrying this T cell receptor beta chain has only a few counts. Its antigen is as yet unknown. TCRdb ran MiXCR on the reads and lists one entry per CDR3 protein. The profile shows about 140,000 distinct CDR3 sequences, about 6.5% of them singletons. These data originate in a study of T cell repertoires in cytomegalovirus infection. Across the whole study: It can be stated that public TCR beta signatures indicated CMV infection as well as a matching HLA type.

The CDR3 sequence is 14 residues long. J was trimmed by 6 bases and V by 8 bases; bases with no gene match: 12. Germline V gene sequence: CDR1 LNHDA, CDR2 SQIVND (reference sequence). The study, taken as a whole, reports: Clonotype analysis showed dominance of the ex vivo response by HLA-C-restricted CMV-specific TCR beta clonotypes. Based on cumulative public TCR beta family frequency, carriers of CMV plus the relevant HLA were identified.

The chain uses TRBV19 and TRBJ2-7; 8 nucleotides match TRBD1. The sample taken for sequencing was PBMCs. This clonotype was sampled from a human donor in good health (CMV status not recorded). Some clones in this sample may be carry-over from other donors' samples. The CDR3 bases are TGTGCCAGTGGGCCCTGGCAGGGGGCCGGCGAGCAGTACTTC. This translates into CASGPWQGAGEQYF.